This is a list of T cell receptor beta chains from one sample in a study of lymphopenia after photon versus proton radiotherapy. This table comes from immunoSEQ multiplex PCR, and its TCRdb copy is limited to in-frame clones, with some not included. The repertoire has about 26,000 clones, roughly four fifths of them found once; the top ten carry 3% to 4.5%. Specimen: peripheral blood, collected from a patient treated with photon-based radiotherapy. The receptors were gathered from a woman in her forties or fifties with pancreatic cancer. Each CDR3 is given with its conserved first and last residue. A D gene is named only where the DNA matches it firmly. The listing skips clone size in some rows; elsewhere it reads once, few, many or a size class.

v_gene	j_gene	d_gene	abundance	CDR3aa	CDR3nt
TRBV7-2	TRBJ2-1	TRBD1	once	CASSLGGQGNLGEQFF	TGTGCCAGCAGCTTAGGCGGACAGGGGAATCTAGGTGAGCAGTTCTTC
TRBV4-1	TRBJ2-7	TRBD1	-	CASSQDSGQGGYEQYF	TGCGCCAGCAGCCAAGATAGTGGACAGGGAGGCTACGAGCAGTACTTC
TRBV19	TRBJ1-2	-	-	CASKPGQNNYGYTF	TGTGCCAGTAAGCCCGGGCAGAATAACTATGGCTACACCTTC
TRBV30	TRBJ1-2	TRBD1	-	CAWMRDRGSHGYTF	TGTGCCTGGATGCGCGACAGGGGATCCCATGGCTACACCTTC
TRBV2	TRBJ1-2	-	-	CASSEEGNYGYTF	TGTGCCAGCAGTGAAGAAGGGAACTATGGCTACACCTTC
TRBV29-1	TRBJ1-1	TRBD1	-	CSAGQHLNTEAFF	TGCAGCGCGGGACAGCACCTGAACACTGAAGCTTTCTTT
TRBV27	TRBJ2-7	-	-	CASSYSGKGEQYF	TGTGCCAGCAGTTACTCAGGAAAGGGGGAGCAGTACTTC
TRBV6-1	TRBJ2-3	-	-	CAVEGQGWTDTQYF	TGTGCCGTAGAAGGGCAGGGATGGACAGATACGCAGTATTTT
TRBV19	TRBJ2-3	-	-	CASSIVASTDTQYF	TGTGCCAGTAGTATAGTTGCCAGCACAGATACGCAGTATTTT
TRBV4-1	TRBJ2-7	-	-	CASSQVEGVAYEQYF	TGCGCCAGCAGCCAGGTCGAGGGAGTAGCCTACGAGCAGTACTTC
TRBV5-6	TRBJ2-7	TRBD2	few	CASSPNTGLAGGEQYF	TGTGCCAGCAGCCCAAATACGGGACTAGCGGGAGGCGAGCAGTACTTC
TRBV9	TRBJ2-1	TRBD2	-	CASSPHSGGSYNEQFF	TGTGCCAGCAGCCCCCATAGCGGGGGGTCCTACAATGAGCAGTTCTTC
TRBV29-1	TRBJ2-1	TRBD2	once	CSVARTSSYNEQFF	TGCAGCGTTGCAAGGACTAGCTCCTACAATGAGCAGTTCTTC
TRBV19	TRBJ2-2	TRBD2	-	CASRAGVANTGELFF	TGTGCCAGTAGAGCGGGGGTGGCGAACACCGGGGAGCTGTTTTTT
TRBV6-5	TRBJ2-2	TRBD2	-	CASNRLATVGELFF	TGTGCCAGCAATCGACTAGCGACTGTAGGGGAGCTGTTTTTT
TRBV27	TRBJ2-1	TRBD2	once	CASSSPYSGSSYNEQFF	TGTGCCAGCAGTTCCCCCTATAGCGGGAGTTCCTACAATGAGCAGTTCTTC
TRBV4-3	TRBJ2-7	-	-	CASSQGQGDEQYF	TGCGCCAGCAGCCAGGGTCAGGGAGACGAGCAGTACTTC
TRBV7-7	TRBJ2-2	-	-	CASSPEGTGELFF	TGTGCCAGCAGCCCCGAGGGCACCGGGGAGCTGTTTTTT
TRBV4-1	TRBJ1-4	TRBD1	-	CASSPTDRGTNEKLFF	TGCGCCAGCAGCCCTACTGACAGGGGGACTAATGAAAAACTGTTTTTT
TRBV7-9	TRBJ1-1	-	-	CASTPQSRESEAFF	TGTGCCAGCACCCCGCAGAGCAGGGAATCTGAAGCTTTCTTT
TRBV27	TRBJ1-4	-	-	CASREERPNEKLFF	TGTGCCAGCAGGGAGGAACGGCCTAATGAAAAACTGTTTTTT
TRBV6-4	TRBJ2-7	TRBD2	-	CASSDFKPGLARLYEQYF	TGTGCCAGCAGTGACTTTAAACCGGGACTAGCGAGACTTTACGAGCAGTACTTC
TRBV30	TRBJ2-7	-	-	CAWRGEKQYF	TGTGCCTGGAGGGGGGAGAAGCAGTACTTC
TRBV19	TRBJ2-6	-	once	CATAGRDLAGANVLTF	TGTGCCACTGCCGGCAGGGACCTCGCCGGGGCCAACGTCCTGACTTTC
TRBV10-3	TRBJ1-1	-	-	CAISDRTATEAFF	TGTGCCATCAGTGATAGGACAGCCACTGAAGCTTTCTTT
TRBV4-1	TRBJ2-5	TRBD2	-	CASSKLGTSVAETQYF	TGCGCCAGCAGCAAATTAGGGACTAGCGTAGCAGAGACCCAGTACTTC
TRBV29-1	TRBJ2-1	-	-	CSVEDALDNEQFF	TGCAGCGTTGAAGATGCTCTAGATAATGAGCAGTTCTTC
TRBV6-6	TRBJ2-7	-	few	CASSSQGFAEQYF	TGTGCCAGCAGTTCGCAGGGGTTCGCCGAGCAGTACTTC
TRBV14	TRBJ2-3	TRBD1	-	CASRRTGGTDTQYF	TGTGCCAGCAGAAGGACAGGTGGCACAGATACGCAGTATTTT
TRBV27	TRBJ2-2	TRBD1	-	CASSFLDRGRTGELFF	TGTGCCAGCAGTTTCCTGGACAGGGGTCGAACCGGGGAGCTGTTTTTT
TRBV4-1	TRBJ2-7	TRBD1	-	CASSQHGQGSEQYF	TGCGCCAGCAGCCAACACGGACAGGGCAGCGAGCAGTACTTC
TRBV19	TRBJ2-1	TRBD2	-	CASSIPGGNEQFF	TGTGCCAGTAGTATCCCGGGGGGGAATGAGCAGTTCTTC
TRBV7-9	TRBJ2-1	-	-	CASSPGGGPGNEQFF	TGTGCCAGCAGCCCAGGGGGAGGGCCGGGCAATGAGCAGTTCTTC
TRBV30	TRBJ1-2	TRBD1	-	CAWDRAQGGYTF	TGTGCCTGGGACAGGGCCCAGGGTGGCTACACCTTC
TRBV15	TRBJ2-1	-	-	CATSRDLRRAGNEQFF	TGTGCCACCAGCAGAGACTTACGGAGAGCCGGCAATGAGCAGTTCTTC
TRBV28	TRBJ2-4	-	-	CASSHDWGKNIQYF	TGTGCCAGCAGCCACGATTGGGGCAAAAACATTCAGTACTTC
TRBV10-1	TRBJ1-4	-	-	CASSSGPSGLFF	TGCGCCAGCAGTTCCGGGCCCTCAGGACTGTTTTTT
TRBV5-1	TRBJ2-1	-	-	CASSLGPNEQFF	TGCGCCAGCAGCTTGGGCCCCAATGAGCAGTTCTTC
TRBV7-8	TRBJ1-1	-	-	CASSSSRTASF	TGTGCCAGCAGTTCTTCACGGACAGCTAGCTTT
TRBV6-5	TRBJ1-2	-	-	CASSYSTLSSYTF	TGTGCCAGCAGTTACTCGACCCTCAGCAGCTACACCTTC
TRBV7-2	TRBJ1-1	TRBD1	-	CASSAPGTAQRDTEAFF	TGTGCCAGCAGCGCCCCTGGGACAGCACAAAGGGACACTGAAGCTTTCTTT
TRBV28	TRBJ1-5	-	-	CASTLGGGQRPQHF	TGTGCCAGCACCCTCGGGGGGGGCCAGCGGCCCCAGCATTTT
TRBV2	TRBJ2-2	TRBD1	-	CASSEVGTGGNGELFF	TGTGCCAGCAGTGAAGTGGGGACAGGGGGGAACGGGGAGCTGTTTTTT
TRBV11-3	TRBJ2-5	TRBD2	-	CASSSGTSGKKGQETQYF	TGTGCCAGCAGCTCCGGGACTAGCGGGAAAAAGGGGCAAGAGACCCAGTACTTC
TRBV27	TRBJ2-7	-	-	CASSVAPSAAYEQYF	TGTGCCAGCAGTGTCGCTCCCTCGGCTGCCTACGAGCAGTACTTC
TRBV5-1	TRBJ2-7	TRBD2	-	CASSLVSGSSYEQYF	TGCGCCAGCAGCTTGGTTAGCGGGAGCTCCTACGAGCAGTACTTC
TRBV19	TRBJ2-7	TRBD1	-	CASSATGGSSYEQYF	TGTGCCAGTAGTGCCACAGGGGGGAGCTCCTACGAGCAGTACTTC
TRBV7-2	TRBJ2-2	-	-	CASSPRRVHTGELFF	TGTGCCAGCAGCCCTAGACGGGTGCACACCGGGGAGCTGTTTTTT
TRBV5-1	TRBJ2-6	TRBD2	-	CASSLDPSGMSSGANVLTF	TGCGCCAGCAGCTTGGACCCTAGCGGGATGAGCTCTGGGGCCAACGTCCTGACTTTC
TRBV29-1	TRBJ2-2	-	-	CSPGKPGELFF	TGCAGCCCCGGAAAGCCCGGGGAGCTGTTTTTT
TRBV9	TRBJ2-1	TRBD2	-	CASREGLADNEQFF	TGTGCCAGCAGAGAAGGACTAGCGGACAATGAGCAGTTCTTC
TRBV28	TRBJ2-7	-	-	CASSLTGISYEQYF	TGTGCCAGCAGTTTAACAGGGATATCCTACGAGCAGTACTTC
TRBV2	TRBJ2-2	-	-	CASKFDRNTGELFF	TGTGCCAGCAAGTTTGACCGGAACACCGGGGAGCTGTTTTTT
TRBV7-9	TRBJ2-1	-	-	CASSLGVLGDSQNEQFF	TGTGCCAGCAGCTTAGGTGTTTTGGGAGATAGTCAAAATGAGCAGTTCTTC
TRBV7-2	TRBJ1-2	TRBD1	-	CASSLLGKPVEGAQGYTF	TGTGCCAGCAGCTTATTGGGCAAACCGGTTGAGGGGGCGCAGGGCTACACCTTC
TRBV7-8	TRBJ1-6	-	-	CASSLEEAGTNSPLHF	TGTGCCAGCAGCTTAGAGGAGGCAGGGACGAATTCACCCCTCCACTTT
TRBV5-1	TRBJ1-1	TRBD1	-	CASSLGTGGANTEAFF	TGCGCCAGCAGCCTTGGGACAGGGGGCGCAAACACTGAAGCTTTCTTT
TRBV28	TRBJ2-7	TRBD2	-	CASSNSGREHEQYF	TGTGCCAGCAGCAATAGCGGGAGGGAACACGAGCAGTACTTC
TRBV20-1	TRBJ1-2	-	few	CSASGYTF	TGCAGTGCTAGCGGCTACACCTTC